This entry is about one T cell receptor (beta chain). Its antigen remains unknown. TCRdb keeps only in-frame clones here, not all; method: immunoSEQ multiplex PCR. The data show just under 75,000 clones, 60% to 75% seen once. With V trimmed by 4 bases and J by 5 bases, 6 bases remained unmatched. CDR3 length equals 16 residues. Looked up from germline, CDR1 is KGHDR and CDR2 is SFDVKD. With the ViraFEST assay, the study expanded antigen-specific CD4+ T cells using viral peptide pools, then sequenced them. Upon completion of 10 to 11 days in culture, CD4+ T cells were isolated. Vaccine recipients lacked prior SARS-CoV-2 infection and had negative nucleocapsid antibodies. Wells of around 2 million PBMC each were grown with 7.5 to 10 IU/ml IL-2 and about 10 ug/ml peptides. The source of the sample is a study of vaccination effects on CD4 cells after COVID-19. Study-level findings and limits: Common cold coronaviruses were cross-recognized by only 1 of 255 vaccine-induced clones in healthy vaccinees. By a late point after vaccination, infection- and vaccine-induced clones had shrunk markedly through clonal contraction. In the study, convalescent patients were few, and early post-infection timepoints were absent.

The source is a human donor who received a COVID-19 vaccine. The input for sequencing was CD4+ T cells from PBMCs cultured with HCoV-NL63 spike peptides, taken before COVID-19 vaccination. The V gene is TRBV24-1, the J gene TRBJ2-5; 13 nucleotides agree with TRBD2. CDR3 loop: CATSDPLAGGIETQYF. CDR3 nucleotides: TGTGCCACCAGTGACCCACTAGCGGGGGGGATCGAGACCCAGTACTTC.